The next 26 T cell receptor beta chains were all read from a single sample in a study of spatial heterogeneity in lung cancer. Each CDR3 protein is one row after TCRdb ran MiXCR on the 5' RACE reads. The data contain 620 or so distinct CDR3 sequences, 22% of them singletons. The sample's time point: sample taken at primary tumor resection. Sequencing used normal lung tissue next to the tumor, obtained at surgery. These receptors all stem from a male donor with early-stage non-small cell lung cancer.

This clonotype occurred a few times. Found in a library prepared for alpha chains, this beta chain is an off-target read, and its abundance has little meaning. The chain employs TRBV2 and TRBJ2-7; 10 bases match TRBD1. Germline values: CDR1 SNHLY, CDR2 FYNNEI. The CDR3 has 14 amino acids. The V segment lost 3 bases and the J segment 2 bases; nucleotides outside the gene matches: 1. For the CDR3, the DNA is TGTGCCAGCAGTGAGGGGACAGGGGCCTACGAGCAGTACTTC. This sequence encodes CASSEGTGAYEQYF.

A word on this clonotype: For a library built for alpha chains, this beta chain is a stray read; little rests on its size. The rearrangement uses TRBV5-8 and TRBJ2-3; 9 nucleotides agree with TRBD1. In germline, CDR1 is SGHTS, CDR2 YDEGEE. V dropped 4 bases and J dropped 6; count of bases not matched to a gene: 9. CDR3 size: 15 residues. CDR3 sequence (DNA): TGTGCCAGCAGCGAGAGGACAGGGGCGACGGATACGCAGTATTTT. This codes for CASSERTGATDTQYF.

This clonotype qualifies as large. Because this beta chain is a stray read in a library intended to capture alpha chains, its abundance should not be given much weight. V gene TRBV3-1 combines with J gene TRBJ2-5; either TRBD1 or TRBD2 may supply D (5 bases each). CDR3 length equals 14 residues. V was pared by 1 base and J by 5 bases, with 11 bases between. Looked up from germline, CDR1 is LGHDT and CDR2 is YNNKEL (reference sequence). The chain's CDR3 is CASSQGGSMETQYF. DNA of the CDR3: TGTGCCAGCAGCCAAGGGGGGTCCATGGAGACCCAGTACTTC.

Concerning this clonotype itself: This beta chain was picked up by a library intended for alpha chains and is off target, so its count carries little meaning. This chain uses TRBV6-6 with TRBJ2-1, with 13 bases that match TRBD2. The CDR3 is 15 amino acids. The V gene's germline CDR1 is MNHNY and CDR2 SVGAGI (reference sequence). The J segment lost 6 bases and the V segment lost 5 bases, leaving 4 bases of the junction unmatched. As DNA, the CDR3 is TGTGCCAGCAGTCCGACTAGCGGGAGGCCCAATGAGCAGTTCTTC. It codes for CASSPTSGRPNEQFF.

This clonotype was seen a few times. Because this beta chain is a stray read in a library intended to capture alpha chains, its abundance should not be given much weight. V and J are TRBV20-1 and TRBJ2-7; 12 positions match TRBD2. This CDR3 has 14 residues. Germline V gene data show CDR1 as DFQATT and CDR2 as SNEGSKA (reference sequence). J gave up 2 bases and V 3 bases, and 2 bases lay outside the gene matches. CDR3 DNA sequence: TGCAGTGCTAGTCGACTAGCGGGAGCCTACGAGCAGTACTTC. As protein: CSASRLAGAYEQYF.

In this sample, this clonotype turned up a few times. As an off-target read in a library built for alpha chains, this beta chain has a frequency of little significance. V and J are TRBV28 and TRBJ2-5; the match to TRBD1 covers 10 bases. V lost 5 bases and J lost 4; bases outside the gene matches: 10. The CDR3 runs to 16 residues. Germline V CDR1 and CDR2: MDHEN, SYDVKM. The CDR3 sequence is CASSPRQGAVGETQYF. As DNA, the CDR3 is TGTGCCAGCAGTCCTCGACAGGGGGCGGTGGGAGAGACCCAGTACTTC.

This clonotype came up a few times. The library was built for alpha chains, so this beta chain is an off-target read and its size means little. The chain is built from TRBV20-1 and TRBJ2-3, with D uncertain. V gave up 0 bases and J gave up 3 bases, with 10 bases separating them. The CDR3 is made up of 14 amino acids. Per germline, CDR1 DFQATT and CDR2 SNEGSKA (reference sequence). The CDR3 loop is CSARDQAETDTQYF. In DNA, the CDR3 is TGCAGTGCTAGAGATCAGGCCGAAACAGATACGCAGTATTTT.

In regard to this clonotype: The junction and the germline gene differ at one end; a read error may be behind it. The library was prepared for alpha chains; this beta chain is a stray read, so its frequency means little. CDR3 coding DNA: TGTGCCAGCAGCTTAGTAGGACTGTCAGCGAACATCGGGGAGCTGTTTTTT. This translates into CASSLVGLSANIGELFF. This chain connects TRBV11-1 to TRBJ2-2; D may be TRBD2 (5 bases). Germline V gives CDR1 SGHAT, CDR2 FQDESV (reference sequence). The CDR3 is 17 amino acids.

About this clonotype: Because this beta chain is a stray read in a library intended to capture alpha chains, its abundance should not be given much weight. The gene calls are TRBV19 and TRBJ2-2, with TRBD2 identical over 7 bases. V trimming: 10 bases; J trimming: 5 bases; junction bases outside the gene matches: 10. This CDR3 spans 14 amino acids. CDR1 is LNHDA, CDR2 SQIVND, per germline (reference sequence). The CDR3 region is CATGGGEGTGELFF. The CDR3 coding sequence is TGTGCCACCGGGGGAGGGGAAGGTACCGGGGAGCTGTTTTTT.

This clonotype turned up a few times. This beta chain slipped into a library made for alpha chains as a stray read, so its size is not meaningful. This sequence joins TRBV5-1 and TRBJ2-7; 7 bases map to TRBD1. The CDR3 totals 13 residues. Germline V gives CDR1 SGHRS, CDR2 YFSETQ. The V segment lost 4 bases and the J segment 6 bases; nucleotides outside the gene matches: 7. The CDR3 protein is CASSPGQESEQYF. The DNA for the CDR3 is TGCGCCAGCAGCCCCGGACAGGAAAGCGAGCAGTACTTC.

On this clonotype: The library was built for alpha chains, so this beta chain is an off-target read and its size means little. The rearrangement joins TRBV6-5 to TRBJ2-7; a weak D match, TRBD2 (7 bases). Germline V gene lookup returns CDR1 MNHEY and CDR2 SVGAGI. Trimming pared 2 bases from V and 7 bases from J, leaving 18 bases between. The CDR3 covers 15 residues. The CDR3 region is CASSYMGGGPLEQYF. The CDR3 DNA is TGTGCCAGCAGTTACATGGGCGGGGGCCCTTTGGAGCAGTACTTC.

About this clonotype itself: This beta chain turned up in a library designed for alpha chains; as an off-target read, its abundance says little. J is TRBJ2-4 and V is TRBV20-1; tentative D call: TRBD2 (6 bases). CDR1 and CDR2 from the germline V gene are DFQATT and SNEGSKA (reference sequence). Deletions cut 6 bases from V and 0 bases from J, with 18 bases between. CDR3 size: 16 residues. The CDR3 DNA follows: TGCAGTGCGAAAGCTCTAGCGTTACTAGCCAAAAACATTCAGTACTTC. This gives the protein CSAKALALLAKNIQYF.

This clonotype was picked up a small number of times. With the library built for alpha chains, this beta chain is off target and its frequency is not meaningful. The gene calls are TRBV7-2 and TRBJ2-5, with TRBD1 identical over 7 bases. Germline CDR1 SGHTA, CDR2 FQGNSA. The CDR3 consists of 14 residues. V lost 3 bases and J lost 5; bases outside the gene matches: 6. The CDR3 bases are TGTGCCAGCAGCTTGAAGACAGGGCTCGAGACCCAGTACTTC. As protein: CASSLKTGLETQYF.

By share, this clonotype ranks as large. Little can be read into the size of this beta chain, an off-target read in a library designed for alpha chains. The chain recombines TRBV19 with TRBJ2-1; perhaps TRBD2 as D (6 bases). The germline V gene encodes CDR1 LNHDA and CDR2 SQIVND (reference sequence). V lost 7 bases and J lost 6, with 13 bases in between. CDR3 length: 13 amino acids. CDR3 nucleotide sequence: TGTGCCAGTAAGGTGGACGGGGGCAATGAGCAGTTCTTC. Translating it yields CASKVDGGNEQFF.

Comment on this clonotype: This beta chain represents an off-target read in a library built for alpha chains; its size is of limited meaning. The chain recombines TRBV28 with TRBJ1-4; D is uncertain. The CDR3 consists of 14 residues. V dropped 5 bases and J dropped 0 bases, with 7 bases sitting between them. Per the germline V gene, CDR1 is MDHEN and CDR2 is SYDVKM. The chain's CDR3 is CASSLHATNEKLFF. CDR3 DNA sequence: TGTGCCAGCAGTCTACACGCAACTAATGAAAAACTGTTTTTT.

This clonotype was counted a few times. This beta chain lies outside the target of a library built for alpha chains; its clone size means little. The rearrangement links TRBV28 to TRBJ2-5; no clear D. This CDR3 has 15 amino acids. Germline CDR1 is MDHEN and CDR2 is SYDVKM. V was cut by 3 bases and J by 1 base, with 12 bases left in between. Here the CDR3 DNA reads TGTGCCAGCAGTTTTTCTAGTGTTGGCCAAGAGACCCAGTACTTC. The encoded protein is CASSFSSVGQETQYF.

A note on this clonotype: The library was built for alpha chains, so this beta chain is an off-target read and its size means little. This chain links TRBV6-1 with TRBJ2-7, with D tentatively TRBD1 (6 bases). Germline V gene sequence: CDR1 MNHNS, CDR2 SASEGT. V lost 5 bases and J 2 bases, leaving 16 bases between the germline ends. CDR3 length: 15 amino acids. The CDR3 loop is CASSLQTGNPYEQYF. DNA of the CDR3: TGTGCCAGCAGTCTACAAACAGGGAATCCCTACGAGCAGTACTTC.

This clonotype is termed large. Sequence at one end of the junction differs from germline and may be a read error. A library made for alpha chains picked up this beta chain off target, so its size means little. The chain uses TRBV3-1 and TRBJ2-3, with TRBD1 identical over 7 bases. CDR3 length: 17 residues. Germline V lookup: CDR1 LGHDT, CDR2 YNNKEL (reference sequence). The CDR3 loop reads CASNQDPQGVTTDTQYF. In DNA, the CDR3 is TGTGCCAGCAACCAAGATCCTCAGGGGGTGACCACAGATACGCAGTATTTT.

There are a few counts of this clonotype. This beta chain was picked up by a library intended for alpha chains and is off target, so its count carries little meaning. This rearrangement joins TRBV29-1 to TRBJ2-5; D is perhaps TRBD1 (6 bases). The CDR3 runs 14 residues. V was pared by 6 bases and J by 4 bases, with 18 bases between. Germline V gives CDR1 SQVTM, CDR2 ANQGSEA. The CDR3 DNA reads TGCAGCGTACAACACAGGGTCGGGTCAGAGACCCAGTACTTC. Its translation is CSVQHRVGSETQYF.

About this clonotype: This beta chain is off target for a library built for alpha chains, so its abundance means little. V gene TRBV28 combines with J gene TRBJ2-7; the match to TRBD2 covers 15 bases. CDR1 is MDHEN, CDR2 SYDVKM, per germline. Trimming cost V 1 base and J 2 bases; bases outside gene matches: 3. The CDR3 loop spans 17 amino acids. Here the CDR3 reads CASSLYGTSGRTYEQYF. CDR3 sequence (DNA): TGTGCCAGCAGTTTATATGGGACTAGCGGGAGGACCTACGAGCAGTACTTC.

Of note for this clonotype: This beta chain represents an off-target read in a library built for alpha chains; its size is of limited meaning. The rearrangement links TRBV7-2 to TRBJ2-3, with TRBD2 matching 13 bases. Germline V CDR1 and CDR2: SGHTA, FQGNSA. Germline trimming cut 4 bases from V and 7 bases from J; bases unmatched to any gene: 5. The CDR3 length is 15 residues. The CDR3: CASSSGLAGVNTQYF. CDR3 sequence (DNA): TGTGCCAGCAGCTCCGGACTAGCGGGAGTTAATACGCAGTATTTT.

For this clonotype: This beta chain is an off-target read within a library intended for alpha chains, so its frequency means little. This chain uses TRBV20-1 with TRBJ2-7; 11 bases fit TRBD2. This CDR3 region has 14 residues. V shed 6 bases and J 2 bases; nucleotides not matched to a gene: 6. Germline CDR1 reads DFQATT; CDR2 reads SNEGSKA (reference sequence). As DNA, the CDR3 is TGCAGTGCATCTCCTAGCGGGGGGACCTACGAGCAGTACTTC. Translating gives CSASPSGGTYEQYF.

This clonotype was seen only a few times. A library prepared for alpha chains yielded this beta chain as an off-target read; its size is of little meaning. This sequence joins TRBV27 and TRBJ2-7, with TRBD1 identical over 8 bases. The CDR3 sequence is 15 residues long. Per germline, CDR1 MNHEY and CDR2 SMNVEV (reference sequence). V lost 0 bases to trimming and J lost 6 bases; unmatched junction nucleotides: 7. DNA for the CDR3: TGTGCCAGCAGTTTATCGGCCCAGGGGGCAGCCGAGCAGTACTTC. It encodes CASSLSAQGAAEQYF.

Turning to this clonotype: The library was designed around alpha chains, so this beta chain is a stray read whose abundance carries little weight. CDR3 DNA: TGTGCCAGTAGTATCGGGGAGAGAGGCAATCAGCCCCAGCATTTT. Encoded protein: CASSIGERGNQPQHF. The rearrangement joins TRBV19 to TRBJ1-5; D not resolved. The CDR3 is 15 amino acids. V dropped 3 bases and J dropped 2 bases, with 11 bases sitting between them. Germline-derived CDR1 and CDR2 are LNHDA and SQIVND (reference sequence).

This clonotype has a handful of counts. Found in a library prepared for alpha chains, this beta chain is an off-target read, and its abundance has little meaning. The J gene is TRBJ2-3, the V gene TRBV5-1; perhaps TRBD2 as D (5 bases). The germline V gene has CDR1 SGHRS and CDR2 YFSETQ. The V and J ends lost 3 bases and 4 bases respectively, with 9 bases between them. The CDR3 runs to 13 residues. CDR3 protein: CASSSWTADTQYF. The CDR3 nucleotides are TGCGCCAGCAGCTCCTGGACTGCAGATACGCAGTATTTT.

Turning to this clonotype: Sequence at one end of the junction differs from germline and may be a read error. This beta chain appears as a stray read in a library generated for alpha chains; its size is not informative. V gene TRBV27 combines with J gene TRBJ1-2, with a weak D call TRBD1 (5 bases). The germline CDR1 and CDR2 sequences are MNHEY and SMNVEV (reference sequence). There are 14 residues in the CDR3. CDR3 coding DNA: TGCACCAGCAGTTTGGGACCTTGGATTTCTGGCTACACCTTC. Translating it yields CTSSLGPWISGYTF.